Listed below are T cell receptor beta chains from one sample, sequenced in a study of blood T cell repertoires in COVID-19. Clones were read by immunoSEQ multiplex PCR, and TCRdb kept only the in-frame ones, dropping some. The data show 50,000 to 65,000 clones, 76% seen once. The sample taken for sequencing was peripheral blood. The receptors derive from a woman in her 50s with active or convalescent COVID-19. Both conserved end residues are part of each CDR3. A D gene is named only where the DNA matches it firmly. Clone size is stated in some rows and not others, as once, few, many or a class when expanded.

TRBV5-1,TRBJ1-1,15,-,-,TGCGCCAGCAGCCCGGCGGCCATGCGCAACACTGAAGCTTTCTTT,CASSPAAMRNTEAFF
TRBV5-4,TRBJ1-3,16,TRBD1,-,TGTGCCAGCAGCTTTACCCGGGACAGGGCTGGAAACACCATATATTTT,CASSFTRDRAGNTIYF
TRBV5-1,TRBJ2-1,15,TRBD2,-,TGCGCCAGCAGCTTGAGCGGGAGCTCCTACAATGAGCAGTTCTTC,CASSLSGSSYNEQFF
TRBV11-3,TRBJ2-1,15,TRBD2,-,TGTGCCAGCAGCTTAGGGACTAGCGATCACAATGAGCAGTTCTTC,CASSLGTSDHNEQFF
TRBV6-5,TRBJ1-2,15,-,-,TGTGCCAGCAGTTACTCTCCGGGCGGACTCTATGGCTACACCTTC,CASSYSPGGLYGYTF
TRBV19,TRBJ1-2,13,TRBD1,-,TGTGCCAGTAGTATGAGGGGACAGGATGGCTACACCTTC,CASSMRGQDGYTF
TRBV6-5,TRBJ2-2,14,-,-,TGTGCCAGCAGAAGGGGGGGGTCGGCCGGGGAGCTGTTTTTT,CASRRGGSAGELFF
TRBV14,TRBJ1-1,15,TRBD1,-,TGTGCCAGCAGCCAAGGACAGGGGGGGAACACTGAAGCTTTCTTT,CASSQGQGGNTEAFF
TRBV19,TRBJ2-1,16,-,-,TGTGCCAGTAGTATAGGAGGGTCCAGCTCCTACAATGAGCAGTTCTTC,CASSIGGSSSYNEQFF
TRBV18,TRBJ1-2,16,TRBD1,few,TGTGCCAGCTCACCAGGACAGGACAGGGCAGACTATGGCTACACCTTC,CASSPGQDRADYGYTF
TRBV20-1,TRBJ1-1,10,-,-,TGCAGTGCTCCAGGGACTGAAGCTTTCTTT,CSAPGTEAFF
TRBV7-8,TRBJ2-7,12,-,-,TGTGCCAGCAGCCCATCGGGACTTTGGCAGTACTTC,CASSPSGLWQYF
TRBV2,TRBJ2-7,12,TRBD1,-,TGTGCCGGCAGACAGGGGTATAGCGAGCAGTACTTC,CAGRQGYSEQYF
TRBV6-2/TRBV6-3,TRBJ2-1,16,-,-,TGTGCCAGCAGTTACTCGGAGCAGCTCGGATACAATGAGCAGTTCTTC,CASSYSEQLGYNEQFF
TRBV7-9,TRBJ1-2,11,TRBD1,-,TGTGCCACCAGACAGGGGGCAAGCTACACCTTC,CATRQGASYTF
TRBV4-3,TRBJ1-2,16,TRBD1,few,TGCGCCAGCAGCCAAGATTTTGGACAGGCCCCCCAGGGCTACACCTTC,CASSQDFGQAPQGYTF
TRBV6-7,TRBJ2-5,16,TRBD2,-,TGTGCTAGGCGGCCGGTAGCGGGTTCTCCGAGGGAGACCCAGTACTTC,CARRPVAGSPRETQYF
TRBV6-5,TRBJ2-6,15,-,-,TGTGCCAGCAGTTACTCGGGGGCCGGGGCCAACGTCCTGACTTTC,CASSYSGAGANVLTF
TRBV5-1,TRBJ2-6,19,TRBD1,-,TGCGCCAGCAGCGGATCGGGACAGGAAGGGGCCTCTGGGGCCAACGTCCTGACTTTC,CASSGSGQEGASGANVLTF
TRBV5-1,TRBJ1-4,16,-,-,TGCGCCAGCAGCTTGCGCGGGGCTGGGGTAGGTGAAAAACTGTTTTTT,CASSLRGAGVGEKLFF
TRBV5-3,TRBJ1-1,14,-,-,TGTGCCAGAAGCTTGCGGCCAACAGGGCCTGAAGCTTTCTTT,CARSLRPTGPEAFF
TRBV27,TRBJ1-1,14,-,-,TGTGCCAGCAGTTTAAAGGGGCTGTACACTGAAGCTTTCTTT,CASSLKGLYTEAFF
TRBV7-9,TRBJ2-7,16,-,-,TGTGCCAGCAGCTTGGGGGGGCCCCTTAGACTATACGAGCAGTACTTC,CASSLGGPLRLYEQYF
TRBV4-3,TRBJ2-7,8,TRBD2,-,TGCGCCCCCCGGGGGGTGTACTTC,CAPRGVYF
TRBV2,TRBJ1-4,14,-,-,TGTGCCAGCAATACAGGGACAACTAATGAAAAACTGTTTTTT,CASNTGTTNEKLFF
TRBV7-2,TRBJ2-7,15,TRBD2,-,TGTGCCAGCAGCTTACGACGGGAGGCCTCCTACGAGCAGTACTTC,CASSLRREASYEQYF
TRBV7-2,TRBJ1-4,15,-,-,TGTGCCAGCAGCTTAATGCAGGGGACTAATGAAAAACTGTTTTTT,CASSLMQGTNEKLFF
TRBV6-5,TRBJ2-3,13,-,once,TGTGCCGCCCGAAATAGGGGGACAGATACGCAGTATTTT,CAARNRGTDTQYF
TRBV9,TRBJ2-7,14,-,few,TGTGCCAGCAGCGGGGGAGGAGTTGGCTACGAGCAGTACTTC,CASSGGGVGYEQYF
TRBV6-2/TRBV6-3,TRBJ2-7,17,TRBD1,-,TGTGCCAGCAGTTATCGTCCGGGACAGGGGGCGAAAAGGGAGCAGTACTTC,CASSYRPGQGAKREQYF
TRBV5-1,TRBJ2-2,14,-,-,TGCGCCAGCAGGGAGGGATCGAACACCGGGGAGCTGTTTTTT,CASREGSNTGELFF
TRBV13,TRBJ2-2,19,TRBD2,-,TGTGCCAGCAGCTTAGACCAGGGGGCGACTAGCGGGCCTACCGGGGAGCTGTTTTTT,CASSLDQGATSGPTGELFF
TRBV4-2,TRBJ2-7,16,TRBD2,-,TGTGCCAGCAGCCGGTGGACTAGCGGCATGACCTACGAGCAGTACTTC,CASSRWTSGMTYEQYF
TRBV6-5,TRBJ2-5,14,-,-,TGTGCCAGCAGAACCCGAAGGGGGCAAGAGACCCAGTACTTC,CASRTRRGQETQYF
TRBV6-1,TRBJ1-5,16,-,-,TGTGCCAGCAGTGAACAGCTGGGGCTTAGCAATCAGCCCCAGCATTTT,CASSEQLGLSNQPQHF
TRBV29-1,TRBJ2-2,11,-,once,TGCAGCGCCCAGGGTACCGGGGAGCTGTTTTTT,CSAQGTGELFF
TRBV29-1,TRBJ2-7,12,-,-,TGCAGCGCGGGACCGAGCTCCTACGAGCAGTACTTC,CSAGPSSYEQYF
TRBV18,TRBJ2-7,14,TRBD1,-,TGTGCCAGCTCACCCCAGACAGGGAGCTACGAGCAGTACTTC,CASSPQTGSYEQYF
TRBV4-3,TRBJ1-6,14,-,few,TGCGCCAGCAGCCCACGACAGCTTAATTCACCCCTCCACTTT,CASSPRQLNSPLHF
TRBV19,TRBJ1-4,13,TRBD1,-,TGTGCCAGTCGGGACAGAATGGATGAAAAACTGTTTTTT,CASRDRMDEKLFF
TRBV3-1/TRBV3-2,TRBJ2-1,15,TRBD2,-,TGTGCCAGCACCCTTGGACTAGCGGGAGGGGATGAGCAGTTCTTC,CASTLGLAGGDEQFF
TRBV10-3,TRBJ2-3,15,TRBD1,medium-sized,TGTGCCATCACCCAGGACAGGGGCCGAACAGATACGCAGTATTTT,CAITQDRGRTDTQYF
TRBV24-1,TRBJ2-1,15,-,-,TGTGCCACCAGTGATTTCGGCCAGGGAAGCAATGAGCAGTTCTTC,CATSDFGQGSNEQFF
TRBV5-1,TRBJ2-3,14,-,-,TGCGCCAGCAGCACCGGACAGAGCACAGATACGCAGTATTTT,CASSTGQSTDTQYF
TRBV5-1,TRBJ2-1,15,TRBD2,-,TGCGCCAGCAGCTTGACGGGACTAGCGGTGAATGAGCAGTTCTTC,CASSLTGLAVNEQFF
TRBV6-4,TRBJ2-1,14,-,-,TGTGCCAGCAGTCCCGTAATCTCCTACAATGAGCAGTTCTTC,CASSPVISYNEQFF
TRBV27,TRBJ2-5,13,TRBD2,-,TGTGCCAGCAGTACACTAGCGAGAGAGACCCAGTACTTC,CASSTLARETQYF
TRBV4-2,TRBJ2-2,16,TRBD2,-,TGTGCCAGCAAGAAGCTTGGGACTAGCGGGACGGGGGAGCTGTTTTTT,CASKKLGTSGTGELFF
TRBV20-1,TRBJ1-2,12,-,-,TGCAGTGCTAGTATCCAGAACTATGGCTACACCTTC,CSASIQNYGYTF
TRBV5-4,TRBJ2-3,15,TRBD2,-,TGTGCCAGCATAAAAGCCGGGGGAGGGACAGATACGCAGTATTTT,CASIKAGGGTDTQYF
TRBV7-8,TRBJ2-3,12,TRBD2,-,TGTGCCAGCAGGGGAGGGACAGATACGCAGTATTTT,CASRGGTDTQYF